The 30 T cell receptor beta chains presented below share a single source sample, sequenced in a study of identical twins. TCRdb reprocessed the 5' RACE reads via MiXCR and lists one record per CDR3 protein. The sample comprises around 480,000 distinct CDR3 sequences, 12% to 15% of which are singletons, and 0.4% to 0.55% rests with the top ten. The sample was also linked to a second study, of yellow fever vaccine responses in identical twins.

Specimen: CD4+ T cells sorted from blood. The origin of the receptors is a woman between 18 and 30 years old in good health.

This clonotype was seen only a few times. This chain connects TRBV7-2 to TRBJ2-7; the match to TRBD1 covers 8 bases. CDR1 is SGHTA and CDR2 is FQGNSA in the germline V gene. This CDR3 is 16 amino acids long. The V segment lost 6 bases and the J segment 1 base; nucleotides outside the gene matches: 11. The DNA for the CDR3 is TGTGCCAGCAGTTCACATCGACAGGGGCTTTCCTACGAGCAGTACTTC. This translates into CASSSHRQGLSYEQYF. Filled out from reference TRBV7-2 and TRBJ2-7, the complete variable domain reads GAGVSQSPSNKVTEKGKDVELRCDPISGHTALYWYRQSLGQGLEFLIYFQGNSAPDKSGLPSDRFSAERTGGSVSTLTIQRTQQEDSAVYLCASSSHRQGLSYEQYFGPGTRLTVT.

This clonotype was found a few times. The chain carries TRBV7-2 and TRBJ2-1; 13 bases match TRBD2. There are 17 residues in the CDR3. With V trimmed by 5 bases and J by 9 bases, 13 bases remained unmatched. Germline V gene data show CDR1 as SGHTA and CDR2 as FQGNSA. The CDR3 protein is CASSPRTSGSLKSEQFF. The CDR3 DNA follows: TGTGCCAGCAGCCCTCGGACTAGCGGGAGCCTCAAATCTGAGCAGTTCTTC.

The rearrangement joins TRBV3-1 to TRBJ2-5; either TRBD1 or TRBD2 may supply D (6 bases each). This CDR3 spans 14 amino acids. Trimming removed 2 bases from V and 5 bases from J, with 12 bases in between. The germline V gene encodes CDR1 LGHDT and CDR2 YNNKEL (reference sequence). DNA of the CDR3: TGTGCCAGCAGCCAATCCGGGGGCGGGGAGACCCAGTACTTC. It yields the protein CASSQSGGGETQYF.

This clonotype has just a few counts. The chain has TRBV6-1 and TRBJ2-2, with D tentatively TRBD2 (6 bases). Trimming stripped 7 bases from V and 3 bases from J, with 12 bases between. Germline V CDR1 and CDR2: MNHNS, SASEGT. The CDR3 sequence is 14 residues long. The CDR3: CASKGLTYTGELFF. The CDR3 nucleotides are TGTGCCAGCAAGGGACTCACCTACACCGGGGAGCTGTTTTTT.

In this sample, this clonotype turned up a few times. The chain links TRBV5-1 to TRBJ2-2; 10 bases map to TRBD2. The length of the CDR3 is 17 residues. V shed 0 bases, J shed 6 bases, and the junction held 8 bases outside the gene matches. Germline CDR1 reads SGHRS; CDR2 reads YFSETQ. CDR3: CASSLAASGRAAGELFF. The CDR3 DNA sequence: TGCGCCAGCAGCTTGGCTGCTAGCGGGAGAGCGGCCGGGGAGCTGTTTTTT. The whole variable domain, remainder taken from reference TRBV5-1 and TRBJ2-2, is KAGVTQTPRYLIKTRGQQVTLSCSPISGHRSVSWYQQTPGQGLQFLFEYFSETQRNKGNFPGRFSGRQFSNSRSEMNVSTLELGDSALYLCASSLAASGRAAGELFFGEGSRLTVL.

This chain links TRBV18 with TRBJ2-5, with unresolved D. The germline gives CDR1 KGHSH, CDR2 LQKENI. The CDR3 is made up of 12 amino acids. The ends were cut back, 3 bases at V and 10 bases at J, with 12 bases in the middle. The CDR3 coding sequence is TGTGCCAGCTCACCCCCGTATAATGGCCAGTACTTC. As protein: CASSPPYNGQYF.

This clonotype has a handful of counts. The chain links TRBV7-9 to TRBJ2-5; TRBD2 matches at 15 bases. The junction had 5 bases not matched to a gene; V was cut back by 5 bases and J by 4 bases. The CDR3 loop spans 16 amino acids. Germline values: CDR1 SEHNR, CDR2 FQNEAQ (reference sequence). In DNA, the CDR3 is TGTGCCAGCAGCAGGGGACTAGCGGGGGGCTCAGAGACCCAGTACTTC. Amino acid sequence: CASSRGLAGGSETQYF.

This clonotype was seen a handful of times. The V gene is TRBV7-6, the J gene TRBJ2-2; D is unclear. Between the trimmed V and J ends, which lost 0 bases and 0 bases, there was a span of 14 bases. CDR1 is SGHVS and CDR2 is FNYEAQ in the germline V gene. CDR3 length: 18 residues. CDR3 bases: TGTGCCAGCAGCTTAGCGGTGCGAGGCGGAGCGAACACCGGGGAGCTGTTTTTT. Translated, it gives CASSLAVRGGANTGELFF.

This clonotype was counted many times. The gene calls are TRBV7-9 and TRBJ1-5; a possible D gene is TRBD1 (5 bases). In germline, CDR1 is SEHNR, CDR2 FQNEAQ (reference sequence). V gave up 5 bases and J gave up 5 bases, with 10 bases separating them. This CDR3 has 13 amino acids. The DNA of the CDR3 is TGTGCCAGCAGCCCCCTGGGGGATCAGCCCCAGCATTTT. This gives the protein CASSPLGDQPQHF.

This clonotype occurred a few times. V gene TRBV7-9 combines with J gene TRBJ2-7; D is possibly TRBD2 (6 bases). The CDR3 is made up of 17 amino acids. The germline V gene encodes CDR1 SEHNR and CDR2 FQNEAQ (reference sequence). The V and J ends lost 2 bases and 2 bases respectively, with 19 bases between them. The CDR3 sequence is CASSLMIGGVSAYEQYF. DNA for the CDR3: TGTGCCAGCAGCTTAATGATCGGGGGAGTTTCGGCCTACGAGCAGTACTTC. The entire variable domain, with the rest obtained from reference TRBV7-9 and TRBJ2-7, is as follows: DTGVSQNPRHKITKRGQNVTFRCDPISEHNRLYWYRQTLGQGPEFLTYFQNEAQLEKSRLLSDRFSAERPKGSFSTLEIQRTEQGDSAMYLCASSLMIGGVSAYEQYFGPGTRLTVT.

This clonotype was observed a few times. The V call is TRBV15, the J call TRBJ2-3; 8 nucleotides match TRBD1. Germline V gives CDR1 LNHNV, CDR2 YYDKDF (reference sequence). This CDR3 comprises 14 residues. The V and J ends lost 3 bases and 2 bases, in that order; junction bases with no gene match: 1. The CDR3 loop reads CATSRDRVTDTQYF. CDR3 bases: TGTGCCACCAGCAGGGACAGGGTCACAGATACGCAGTATTTT.

This clonotype was found a few times. CDR3 amino acids: CSASGHPNTEAFF. The DNA of the CDR3 is TGCAGTGCTAGCGGGCACCCGAACACTGAAGCTTTCTTT. The V and J genes are TRBV20-1 and TRBJ1-1, with D hard to call. Trimming cost V 3 bases and J 1 base, with 9 bases left between them. This CDR3 has 13 amino acids. Germline loops: CDR1 DFQATT, CDR2 SNEGSKA (reference sequence).

In its sample, this clonotype was seen a few times. The chain is built from TRBV20-1 and TRBJ2-3; D gene uncertain. Germline V lookup: CDR1 DFQATT, CDR2 SNEGSKA (reference sequence). The CDR3 has 14 amino acids. With 3 bases removed from V and 1 base from J, the gap between germline ends came to 11 bases. CDR3 nucleotides: TGCAGTGCTAGTTCCGTGGACGGCACAGATACGCAGTATTTT. As protein: CSASSVDGTDTQYF.

The chain joins TRBV6-5 to TRBJ2-2, with D tentatively TRBD1 (6 bases). CDR1 MNHEY and CDR2 SVGAGI come from the germline V gene. This CDR3 has 16 amino acids. V was shortened by 0 bases and J by 4 bases, with 12 bases between the two germline ends. CDR3 sequence (DNA): TGTGCCAGCAGTTACTCGATAACAGGGATCACCGGGGAGCTGTTTTTT. This translates into CASSYSITGITGELFF.

This sequence joins TRBV2 and TRBJ2-1, with 8 bases that match TRBD2. Trimming removed 8 bases from V and 1 base from J; junction bases left unmatched: 13. The germline gives CDR1 SNHLY, CDR2 FYNNEI. The CDR3 covers 17 residues. The CDR3 DNA follows: TGTGCCAGCGGAGGACTGGGTAGCGGGGATTCCTACAATGAGCAGTTCTTC. Its translation is CASGGLGSGDSYNEQFF. The full variable domain, in which reference TRBV2 and TRBJ2-1 provide the parts outside the CDR3, is EPEVTQTPSHQVTQMGQEVILRCVPISNHLYFYWYRQILGQKVEFLVSFYNNEISEKSEIFDDQFSVERPDGSNFTLKIRSTKLEDSAMYFCASGGLGSGDSYNEQFFGPGTRLTVL.

This clonotype was observed a few times. The gene calls are TRBV29-1 and TRBJ2-1, with TRBD2 matching 7 bases. The germline CDR1 and CDR2 sequences are SQVTM and ANQGSEA. V trimming: 4 bases; J trimming: 4 bases; junction bases outside the gene matches: 1. The CDR3 runs to 12 residues. CDR3 amino acids: CSVVSGYNEQFF. Here the CDR3 DNA reads TGCAGCGTTGTTAGCGGGTACAATGAGCAGTTCTTC.

The chain joins TRBV4-2 to TRBJ2-3, with 11 bases identical to TRBD1. Germline V gives CDR1 LGHNA, CDR2 YNFKEQ. After removal of 4 bases from V and 4 bases from J, the junction contained 7 bases not matched to a gene. This CDR3 spans 16 amino acids. The CDR3 sequence: CASSRNPGQGADTQYF. The CDR3 DNA is TGTGCCAGCAGCCGGAACCCGGGACAGGGGGCAGATACGCAGTATTTT.

The chain joins TRBV5-6 to TRBJ1-1, with 7 bases identical to TRBD1. This CDR3 contains 15 residues. Per the germline V gene, CDR1 is SGHDT and CDR2 is YYEEEE. The J segment lost 3 bases and the V segment lost 0 bases, leaving 5 bases of the junction unmatched. For the CDR3, the DNA is TGTGCCAGCAGCTTGGCCGACAGGGATTACACTGAAGCTTTCTTT. This codes for CASSLADRDYTEAFF.

The chain employs TRBV14 and TRBJ2-1; possibly TRBD1 for D (6 bases). Trimming removed 0 bases at V and 0 bases at J, with 24 bases between. The CDR3 runs 21 residues. Germline V gives CDR1 SGHDN, CDR2 FVKESK. CDR3 DNA: TGTGCCAGCAGCCAAGATAAGGGCAAGATATTGGGGGACACCTCCTACAATGAGCAGTTCTTC. It encodes CASSQDKGKILGDTSYNEQFF.

This clonotype has a handful of counts. The chain combines TRBV27 with TRBJ2-7; TRBD2 matches at 11 bases. Germline V gene lookup returns CDR1 MNHEY and CDR2 SMNVEV (reference sequence). This CDR3 has 18 residues. The ends lost 6 bases at V and 6 bases at J; junction bases unmatched: 19. The CDR3 loop reads CASSRGKLAGARSGEQYF. In DNA, the CDR3 is TGTGCCAGCAGCAGAGGGAAACTAGCGGGAGCCAGATCAGGCGAGCAGTACTTC.

This rearrangement joins TRBV29-1 to TRBJ2-3; D not resolved. The V end was cut by 7 bases, the J end by 4 bases, with 12 bases between. The CDR3 contains 12 residues. The germline gives CDR1 SQVTM, CDR2 ANQGSEA. CDR3 sequence reads: CSAVRVSDTQYF. Here the CDR3 DNA reads TGCAGCGCTGTTCGGGTGTCAGATACGCAGTATTTT.

This clonotype appeared a few times. The CDR3: CASSTPHRGPGELFF. In DNA form, the CDR3 reads TGTGCCAGCAGTACACCTCACAGGGGGCCCGGGGAGCTGTTTTTT. The rearrangement links TRBV12-3 or TRBV12-4 to TRBJ2-2, with TRBD1 matching over 9 bases. The CDR3 contains 15 residues. The junction had 7 bases not matched to a gene; V was cut back by 5 bases and J by 6 bases.

This clonotype was detected only a few times. The chain carries TRBV28 and TRBJ1-1; 7 bases agree with TRBD1. CDR1 is MDHEN and CDR2 is SYDVKM in the germline V gene. The CDR3 contains 14 residues. J gave up 2 bases and V 6 bases, and 6 bases lay outside the gene matches. CDR3 protein: CASRGGTANTEAFF. The CDR3 nucleotides are TGTGCCAGCAGAGGGGGGACAGCTAACACTGAAGCTTTCTTT. The variable domain in full, with the rest retrieved from reference TRBV28 and TRBJ1-1, is DVKVTQSSRYLVKRTGEKVFLECVQDMDHENMFWYRQDPGLGLRLIYFSYDVKMKEKGDIPEGYSVSREKKERFSLILESASTNQTSMYLCASRGGTANTEAFFGQGTRLTVV.

The sample holds a few counts of this clonotype. This likely comes from a read error, as the CDR3 has no conserved phenylalanine or tryptophan at its end. The rearrangement joins TRBV20-1 to TRBJ2-1, with 9 bases lining up with TRBD2. Germline loops: CDR1 DFQATT, CDR2 SNEGSKA (reference sequence). The V segment lost 0 bases and the J segment 6 bases; nucleotides outside the gene matches: 3. The CDR3 spans 14 residues. In DNA form, the CDR3 reads TGCAGTGCTAGAGAGTCTAGCGGGGCCAATGAGCAGTTCTTG. Protein sequence: CSARESSGANEQFL.

V and J are TRBV12-5 and TRBJ2-1; 7 bases are a match to TRBD1. The CDR3 spans 17 residues. Trimming took 1 base from V and 4 from J; bases not matched to a gene: 10. Germline lookup yields CDR1 LGHNT and CDR2 FRNRAP. CDR3 amino acids: CASGLAVGTEPYNEQFF. In DNA form, the CDR3 reads TGTGCTAGTGGTTTGGCGGTCGGGACAGAGCCGTACAATGAGCAGTTCTTC.

This clonotype occurred many times. The rearrangement joins TRBV20-1 to TRBJ2-7, with 9 bases matching TRBD1. The CDR3 loop spans 11 amino acids. The ends lost 3 bases at V and 6 bases at J; junction bases unmatched: 0. Germline lookup yields CDR1 DFQATT and CDR2 SNEGSKA (reference sequence). DNA of the CDR3: TGCAGTGCTAGGGACAGGGGCGAGCAGTACTTC. It encodes CSARDRGEQYF.

J is TRBJ1-1 and V is TRBV5-1, with D unresolved. In germline, CDR1 is SGHRS, CDR2 YFSETQ. The CDR3 is made up of 14 amino acids. Trimming pared 0 bases from V and 7 bases from J, leaving 13 bases between. CDR3 protein: CASSLEGDWNEAFF. CDR3 in DNA: TGCGCCAGCAGCTTGGAAGGAGATTGGAATGAAGCTTTCTTT.

The sample holds a few counts of this clonotype. The rearrangement uses TRBV6-2 or TRBV6-3 and TRBJ2-7; tentatively, D is TRBD2 (6 bases). CDR1 and CDR2 from the germline V gene are MNHEY and SVGEGT. V lost 4 bases and J lost 11, with 21 bases in between. The CDR3 is 14 amino acids. CDR3 sequence (DNA): TGTGCCAGCAGTTCCACCGGTGTCGGGGGAGTCAAGTACTTC. Protein: CASSSTGVGGVKYF.

This clonotype was observed a few times. CDR3 nucleotides: TGTGCCAGCAGCTTTCAAGAATCAGATACGCAGTATTTT. Amino acids: CASSFQESDTQYF. The V call is TRBV7-2, the J call TRBJ2-3; D unresolved. The CDR3 length is 13 residues. From germline, CDR1 is SGHTA and CDR2 FQGNSA. The germline V and J ends were trimmed by 3 bases and 4 bases, with 8 bases remaining between them.

Only a few counts were recorded for this clonotype. The chain is built from TRBV24-1 and TRBJ2-1, with D unclear. The CDR3 is 13 amino acids. CDR1 KGHDR and CDR2 SFDVKD come from the germline V gene. The V end was cut by 9 bases, the J end by 5 bases, with 13 bases between. The CDR3 spells CATSNVAHNEQFF. CDR3 coding DNA: TGTGCCACCTCGAATGTGGCACACAATGAGCAGTTCTTC.